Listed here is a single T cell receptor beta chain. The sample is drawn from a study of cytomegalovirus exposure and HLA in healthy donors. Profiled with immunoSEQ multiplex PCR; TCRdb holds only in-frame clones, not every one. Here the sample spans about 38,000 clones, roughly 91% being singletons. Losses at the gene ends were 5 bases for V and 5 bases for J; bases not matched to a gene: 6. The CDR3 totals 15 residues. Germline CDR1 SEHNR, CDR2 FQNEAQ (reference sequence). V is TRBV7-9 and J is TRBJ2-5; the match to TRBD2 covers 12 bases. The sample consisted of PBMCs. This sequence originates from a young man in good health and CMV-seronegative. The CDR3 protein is CASSGTSGGSETQYF. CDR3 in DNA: TGTGCCAGCAGCGGTACTAGCGGGGGGAGCGAGACCCAGTACTTC. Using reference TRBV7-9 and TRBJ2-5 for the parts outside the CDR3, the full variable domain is DTGVSQNPRHKITKRGQNVTFRCDPISEHNRLYWYRQTLGQGPEFLTYFQNEAQLEKSRLLSDRFSAERPKGSFSTLEIQRTEQGDSAMYLCASSGTSGGSETQYFGPGTRLLVL.